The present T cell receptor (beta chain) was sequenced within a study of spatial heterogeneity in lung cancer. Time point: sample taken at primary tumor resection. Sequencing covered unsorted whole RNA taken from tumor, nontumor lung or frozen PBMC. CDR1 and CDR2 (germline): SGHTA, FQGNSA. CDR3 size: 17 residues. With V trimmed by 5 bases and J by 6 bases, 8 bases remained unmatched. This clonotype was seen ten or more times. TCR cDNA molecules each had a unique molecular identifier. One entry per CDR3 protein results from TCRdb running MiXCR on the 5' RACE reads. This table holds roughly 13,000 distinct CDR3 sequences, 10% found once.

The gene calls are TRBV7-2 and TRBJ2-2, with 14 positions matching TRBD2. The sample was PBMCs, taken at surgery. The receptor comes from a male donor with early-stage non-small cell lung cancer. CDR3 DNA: TGTGCCAGCAGCACGACTAGCGGGAGGGCCTTTGCCGGGGAGCTGTTTTTT. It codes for CASSTTSGRAFAGELFF. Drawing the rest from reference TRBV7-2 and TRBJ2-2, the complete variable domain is GAGVSQSPSNKVTEKGKDVELRCDPISGHTALYWYRQSLGQGLEFLIYFQGNSAPDKSGLPSDRFSAERTGGSVSTLTIQRTQQEDSAVYLCASSTTSGRAFAGELFFGEGSRLTVL.